The 2 T cell receptor beta chains reported below all come from one sample, sequenced in a study of radiotherapy plus CTLA-4 blockade in lung cancer. The protocol was immunoSEQ multiplex PCR, while the TCRdb copy is restricted to in-frame clones and leaves out a portion. The data hold about 85,000 clones, with 70% to 90% observed a single time. Source: peripheral blood, taken from a patient treated with radiotherapy plus ipilimumab. The receptors come from a human donor with non-small cell lung cancer who had a partial response to radiotherapy plus ipilimumab.

J is TRBJ1-1 and V is TRBV28; no clear D. The CDR3 runs to 22 residues. Trimming took off 7 bases at V and 3 bases at J, with 39 bases between the two ends. CDR1 is MDHEN and CDR2 is SYDVKM in the germline V gene. The CDR3 DNA is TGTGCCAGCACCCCTGTCCCTCGCGGCCCAAGGCTAGAGATAAGCTGGTACACTGAAGCTTTCTTT. Translating gives CASTPVPRGPRLEISWYTEAFF.

This rearrangement joins TRBV21-1 to TRBJ2-7; TRBD2 is the table's D call and was not checked against the DNA. TRBV21-1 is a recognized pseudogene. This CDR3 comprises 17 residues. DNA for the CDR3: TGTGCCAGCAGCACGAGCGGGAGGGCCTGGATAACCTACGAGCAGTACGTC. It translates to CASSTSGRAWITYEQYV.